The 2 T cell receptor beta chains below all came from one sample that was sequenced in a study of T cell changes during pregnancy in multiple sclerosis. The repertoire was sequenced with immunoSEQ multiplex PCR; TCRdb's copy has only in-frame clones and lacks some. The repertoire holds more than 60,000 clones, with around nine tenths as singletons. Here the sequenced sample was CD4+ T cells from peripheral blood mononuclear cells, taken in the third trimester of pregnancy. The receptors were gathered from a female donor in good health, enrolled as a control in a pregnancy study.

V usage is TRBV7-2 and J usage is TRBJ1-1; D ambiguous. Trimming shortened V by 9 bases and J by 1 base, and 12 bases separated the two germline ends. Germline CDR1 SGHTA, CDR2 FQGNSA. This CDR3 is 13 amino acids long. CDR3 residues: CASMMVENTEAFF. In nucleotides, the CDR3 is TGTGCCAGTATGATGGTAGAGAACACTGAAGCTTTCTTT.

The chain links TRBV11-2 to TRBJ1-1, with D maybe TRBD1 (5 bases). The CDR3 is made up of 15 amino acids. Germline lookup yields CDR1 SGHAT and CDR2 FQNNGV. Trimming shortened V by 7 bases and J by 1 base, and 16 bases separated the two germline ends. CDR3 sequence reads: CASTPIPTENTEAFF. CDR3 bases: TGTGCCAGCACCCCCATTCCGACAGAGAACACTGAAGCTTTCTTT.